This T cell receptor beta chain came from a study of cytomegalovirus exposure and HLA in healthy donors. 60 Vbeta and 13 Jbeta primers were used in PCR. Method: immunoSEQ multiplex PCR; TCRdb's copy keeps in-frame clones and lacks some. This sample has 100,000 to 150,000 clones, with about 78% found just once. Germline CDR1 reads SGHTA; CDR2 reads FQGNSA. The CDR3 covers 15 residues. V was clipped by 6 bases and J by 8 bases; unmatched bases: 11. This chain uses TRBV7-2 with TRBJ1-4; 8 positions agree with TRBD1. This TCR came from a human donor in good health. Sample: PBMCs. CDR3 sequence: CASRLPDRVDEKLFF. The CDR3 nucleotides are TGTGCCAGCAGATTACCGGACAGGGTAGACGAAAAACTGTTTTTT. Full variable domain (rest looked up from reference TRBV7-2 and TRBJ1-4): GAGVSQSPSNKVTEKGKDVELRCDPISGHTALYWYRQSLGQGLEFLIYFQGNSAPDKSGLPSDRFSAERTGGSVSTLTIQRTQQEDSAVYLCASRLPDRVDEKLFFGSGTQLSVL.